The clone carrying this T cell receptor (beta chain) appeared a single time. The data were obtained in a study of blood T cell repertoires in COVID-19. As for the study in general: The United States, Italy and Spain provided the acute and convalescent COVID-19 samples.

CDR1 and CDR2 from the germline V gene are MNHEY and SVGAGI. V dropped 1 base and J dropped 6 bases, with 10 bases sitting between them. The CDR3 sequence is 14 residues long. Method: immunoSEQ multiplex PCR; TCRdb's copy keeps in-frame clones and lacks some. The sample lists roughly 200,000 clones; approximately 80% were seen once. The sample was peripheral blood. The receptor was derived from a woman aged 40 to 55 with COVID-19, enrolled during active disease. This chain joins TRBV6-5 and TRBJ2-1, with D possibly TRBD1 on 5 matching bases. CDR3 region: CASSYFARVNEQFF. The CDR3 bases are TGTGCCAGCAGTTACTTCGCCAGGGTCAATGAGCAGTTCTTC.